This entry is about one T cell receptor (beta chain). What it binds is not known. The data derive from a study of T cell responses to AZD1222 COVID-19 vaccine. The CDR3 is made up of 15 amino acids. Germline CDR1 reads SNHLY; CDR2 reads FYNNEI. V was pared by 6 bases and J by 5 bases, with 16 bases between. Study-wide findings and caveats: The donors showed a predominance of white British ancestry and of females, with possible underestimation of clonal diversity. Spike was spanned by vaccine-associated CD4 TCRs, with dominance at 160-218 and 743-854.

Method: immunoSEQ multiplex PCR; TCRdb's copy keeps in-frame clones and lacks some. Of 120,000 to 150,000 clones listed, roughly 90% are singletons. The sequenced sample was peripheral blood, obtained 28 days after the second AZD1222 dose. The sequence was collected from an adult who received the AZD1222 COVID-19 vaccine. The V gene is TRBV2, the J gene TRBJ2-2; D might be TRBD2 (6 bases). The CDR3 reads CASSVIHRGTGELFF. The CDR3 DNA reads TGTGCCAGCAGCGTTATACATCGGGGGACCGGGGAGCTGTTTTTT.